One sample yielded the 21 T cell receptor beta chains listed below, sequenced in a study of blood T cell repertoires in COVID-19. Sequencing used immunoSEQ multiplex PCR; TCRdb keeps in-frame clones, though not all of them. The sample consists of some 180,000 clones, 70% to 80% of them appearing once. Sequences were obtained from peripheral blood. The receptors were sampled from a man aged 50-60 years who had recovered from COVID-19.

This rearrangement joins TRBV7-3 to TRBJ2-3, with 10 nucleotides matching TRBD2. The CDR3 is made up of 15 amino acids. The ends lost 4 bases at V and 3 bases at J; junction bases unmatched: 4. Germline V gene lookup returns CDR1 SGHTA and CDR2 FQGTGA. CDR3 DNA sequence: TGTGCCAGCAGCTACAGCGGGAGGGTTACAGATACGCAGTATTTT. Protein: CASSYSGRVTDTQYF. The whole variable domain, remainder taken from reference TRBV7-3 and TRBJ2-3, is GAGVSQTPSNKVTEKGKYVELRCDPISGHTALYWYRQSLGQGPEFLIYFQGTGAADDSGLPNDRFFAVRPEGSVSTLKIQRTERGDSAVYLCASSYSGRVTDTQYFGPGTRLTVL.

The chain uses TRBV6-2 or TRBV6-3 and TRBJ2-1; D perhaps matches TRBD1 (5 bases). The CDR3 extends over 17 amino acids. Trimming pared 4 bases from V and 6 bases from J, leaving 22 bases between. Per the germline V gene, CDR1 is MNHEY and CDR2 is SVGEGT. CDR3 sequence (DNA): TGTGCCAGCAGTTTCGCCAAGGACATCCCACCTTTCAATGAGCAGTTCTTC. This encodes CASSFAKDIPPFNEQFF.

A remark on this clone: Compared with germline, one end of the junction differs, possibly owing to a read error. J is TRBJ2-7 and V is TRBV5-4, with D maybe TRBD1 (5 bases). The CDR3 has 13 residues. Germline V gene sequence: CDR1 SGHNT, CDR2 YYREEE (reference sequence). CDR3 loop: CASSLDNSYEQYF. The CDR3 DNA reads TGTGCCAGCAGTTTGGACAATTCCTACGAGCAGTACTTC.

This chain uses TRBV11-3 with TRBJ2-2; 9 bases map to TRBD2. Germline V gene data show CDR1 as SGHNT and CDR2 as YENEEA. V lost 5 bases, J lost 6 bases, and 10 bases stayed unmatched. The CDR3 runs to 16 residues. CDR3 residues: CASSNRPSGMPGELFF. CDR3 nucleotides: TGTGCCAGCAGCAACAGGCCTAGCGGGATGCCCGGGGAGCTGTTTTTT. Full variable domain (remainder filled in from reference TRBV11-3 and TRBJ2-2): EAGVVQSPRYKIIEKKQPVAFWCNPISGHNTLYWYLQNLGQGPELLIRYENEEAVDDSQLPKDRFSAERLKGVDSTLKIQPAELGDSAVYLCASSNRPSGMPGELFFGEGSRLTVL.

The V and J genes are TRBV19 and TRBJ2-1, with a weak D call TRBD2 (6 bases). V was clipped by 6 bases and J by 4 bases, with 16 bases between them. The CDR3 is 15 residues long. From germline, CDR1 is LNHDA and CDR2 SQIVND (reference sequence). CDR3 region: CASSLETGTYNEQFF. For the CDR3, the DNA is TGTGCCAGTAGCCTGGAGACGGGGACTTACAATGAGCAGTTCTTC.

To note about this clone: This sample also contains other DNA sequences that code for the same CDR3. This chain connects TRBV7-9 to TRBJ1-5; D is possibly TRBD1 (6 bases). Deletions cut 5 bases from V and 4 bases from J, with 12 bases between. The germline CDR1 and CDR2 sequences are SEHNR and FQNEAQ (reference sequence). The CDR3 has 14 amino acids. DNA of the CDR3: TGTGCCAGCAGCCTGGGAGGGGGGAATCAGCCCCAGCATTTT. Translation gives CASSLGGGNQPQHF.

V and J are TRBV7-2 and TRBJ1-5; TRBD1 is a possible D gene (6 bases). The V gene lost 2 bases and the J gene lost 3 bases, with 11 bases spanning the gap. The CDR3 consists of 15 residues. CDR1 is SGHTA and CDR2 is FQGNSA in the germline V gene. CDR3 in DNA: TGTGCCAGCAGCTTACACACAGGGTCCAATCAGCCCCAGCATTTT. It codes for CASSLHTGSNQPQHF.

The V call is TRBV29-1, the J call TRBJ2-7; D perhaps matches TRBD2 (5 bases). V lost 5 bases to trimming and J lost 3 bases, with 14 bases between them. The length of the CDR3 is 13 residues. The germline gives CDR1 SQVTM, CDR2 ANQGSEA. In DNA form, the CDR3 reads TGCAGCGTTACGACCGACGGGGTCTACGAGCAGTACTTC. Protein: CSVTTDGVYEQYF.

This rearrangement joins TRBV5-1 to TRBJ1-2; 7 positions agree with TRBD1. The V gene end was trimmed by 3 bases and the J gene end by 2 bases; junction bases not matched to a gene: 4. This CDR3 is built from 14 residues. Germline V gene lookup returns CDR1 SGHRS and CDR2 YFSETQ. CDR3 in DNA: TGCGCCAGCAGCTCAGGGGACAGAAACTATGGCTACACCTTC. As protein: CASSSGDRNYGYTF.

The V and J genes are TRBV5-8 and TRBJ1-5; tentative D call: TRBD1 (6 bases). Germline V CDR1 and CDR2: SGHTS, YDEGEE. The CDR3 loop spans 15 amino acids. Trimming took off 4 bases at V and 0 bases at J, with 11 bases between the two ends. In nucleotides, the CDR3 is TGTGCCAGCAGCCCCGGACAGAATAGCAATCAGCCCCAGCATTTT. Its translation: CASSPGQNSNQPQHF. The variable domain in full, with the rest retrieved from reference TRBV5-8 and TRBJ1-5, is EAGVTQSPTHLIKTRGQQATLRCSPISGHTSVYWYQQALGLGLQFLLWYDEGEERNRGNFPPRFSGRQFPNYSSELNVNALELEDSALYLCASSPGQNSNQPQHFGDGTRLSIL.

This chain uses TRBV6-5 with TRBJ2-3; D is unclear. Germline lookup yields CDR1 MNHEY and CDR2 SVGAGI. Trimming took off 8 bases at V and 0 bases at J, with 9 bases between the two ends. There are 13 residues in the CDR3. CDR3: CASHVRSTDTQYF. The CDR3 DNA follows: TGTGCCAGCCACGTGAGAAGCACAGATACGCAGTATTTT.

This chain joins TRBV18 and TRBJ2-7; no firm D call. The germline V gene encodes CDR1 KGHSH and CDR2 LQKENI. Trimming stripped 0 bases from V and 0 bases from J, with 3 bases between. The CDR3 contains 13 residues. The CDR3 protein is CASSPPASYEQYF. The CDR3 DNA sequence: TGTGCCAGCTCACCACCGGCCTCCTACGAGCAGTACTTC.

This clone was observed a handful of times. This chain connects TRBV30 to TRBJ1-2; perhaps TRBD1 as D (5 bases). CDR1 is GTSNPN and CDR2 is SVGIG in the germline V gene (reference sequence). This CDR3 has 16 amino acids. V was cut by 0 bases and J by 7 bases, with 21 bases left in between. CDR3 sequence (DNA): TGTGCCTGGAGTGTATTTTATGGGGGGATGTTCCGTGGCTACACCTTC. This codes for CAWSVFYGGMFRGYTF.

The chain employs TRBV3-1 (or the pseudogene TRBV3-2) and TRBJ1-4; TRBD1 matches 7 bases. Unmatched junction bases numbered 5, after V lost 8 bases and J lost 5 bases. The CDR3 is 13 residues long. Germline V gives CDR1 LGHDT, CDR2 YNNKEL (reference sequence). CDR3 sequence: CASRDSVNEKLFF. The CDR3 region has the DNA TGTGCCAGCCGGGACAGCGTAAATGAAAAACTGTTTTTT.

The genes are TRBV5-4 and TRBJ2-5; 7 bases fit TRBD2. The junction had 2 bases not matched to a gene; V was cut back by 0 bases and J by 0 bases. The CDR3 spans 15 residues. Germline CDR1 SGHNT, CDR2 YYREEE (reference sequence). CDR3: CASSLGGSNQETQYF. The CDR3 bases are TGTGCCAGCAGCTTGGGCGGGAGTAACCAAGAGACCCAGTACTTC.

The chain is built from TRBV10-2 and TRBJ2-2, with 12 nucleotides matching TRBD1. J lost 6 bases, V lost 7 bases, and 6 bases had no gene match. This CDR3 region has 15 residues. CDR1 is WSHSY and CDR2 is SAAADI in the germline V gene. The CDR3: CASMGDRGRAGELFF. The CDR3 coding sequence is TGCGCCAGCATGGGGGACAGGGGGCGGGCCGGGGAGCTGTTTTTT.

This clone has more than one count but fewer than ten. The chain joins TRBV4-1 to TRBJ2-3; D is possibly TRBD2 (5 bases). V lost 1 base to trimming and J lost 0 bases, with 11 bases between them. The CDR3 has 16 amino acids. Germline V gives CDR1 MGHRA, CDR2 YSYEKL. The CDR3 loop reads CASSQGPGGSTDTQYF. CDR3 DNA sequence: TGCGCCAGCAGCCAAGGCCCCGGCGGGAGCACAGATACGCAGTATTTT.

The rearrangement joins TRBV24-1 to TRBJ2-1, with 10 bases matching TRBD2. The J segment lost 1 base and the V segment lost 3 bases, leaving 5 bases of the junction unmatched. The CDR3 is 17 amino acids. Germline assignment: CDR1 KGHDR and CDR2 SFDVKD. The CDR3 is CATSDPLSGRSYNEQFF. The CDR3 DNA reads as TGTGCCACCAGTGATCCCCTTAGCGGGAGGTCCTACAATGAGCAGTTCTTC.

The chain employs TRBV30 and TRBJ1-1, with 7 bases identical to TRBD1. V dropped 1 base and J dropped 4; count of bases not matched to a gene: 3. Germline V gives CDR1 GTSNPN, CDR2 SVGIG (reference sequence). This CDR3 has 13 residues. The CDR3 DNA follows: TGTGCCTGGAGTGCCAACAGGGGCACTGAAGCTTTCTTT. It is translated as CAWSANRGTEAFF.

The CDR3 loop is CAWSVGQEPQPQHF. CDR3 nucleotides: TGTGCCTGGAGTGTAGGACAGGAGCCTCAGCCCCAGCATTTT. This rearrangement joins TRBV30 to TRBJ1-5; 7 bases agree with TRBD1. J gave up 6 bases and V 0 bases, and 5 bases lay outside the gene matches. The CDR3 sequence is 14 residues long. CDR1 and CDR2 from the germline V gene are GTSNPN and SVGIG (reference sequence).

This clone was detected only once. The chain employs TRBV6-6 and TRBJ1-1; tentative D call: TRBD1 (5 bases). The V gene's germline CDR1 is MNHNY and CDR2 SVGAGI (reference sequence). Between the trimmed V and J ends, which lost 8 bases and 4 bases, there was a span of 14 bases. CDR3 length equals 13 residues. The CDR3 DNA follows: TGTGCCAGCGGATGGGGGGAAGGCACTGAAGCTTTCTTT. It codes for CASGWGEGTEAFF.